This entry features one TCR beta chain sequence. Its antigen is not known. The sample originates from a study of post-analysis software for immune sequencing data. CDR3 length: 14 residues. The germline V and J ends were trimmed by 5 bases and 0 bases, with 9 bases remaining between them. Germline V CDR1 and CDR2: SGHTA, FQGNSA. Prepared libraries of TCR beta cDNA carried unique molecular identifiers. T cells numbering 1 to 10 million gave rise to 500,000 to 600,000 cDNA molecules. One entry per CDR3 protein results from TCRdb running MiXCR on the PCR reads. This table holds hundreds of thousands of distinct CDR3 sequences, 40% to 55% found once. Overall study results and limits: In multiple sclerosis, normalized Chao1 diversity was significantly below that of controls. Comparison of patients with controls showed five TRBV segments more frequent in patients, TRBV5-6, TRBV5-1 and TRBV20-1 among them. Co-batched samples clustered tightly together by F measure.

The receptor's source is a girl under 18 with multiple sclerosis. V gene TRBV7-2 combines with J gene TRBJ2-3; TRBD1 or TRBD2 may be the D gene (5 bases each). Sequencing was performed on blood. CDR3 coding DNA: TGTGCCAGCAGCCCGGGGCTAAGCACAGATACGCAGTATTTT. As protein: CASSPGLSTDTQYF. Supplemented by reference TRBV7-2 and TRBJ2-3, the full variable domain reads GAGVSQSPSNKVTEKGKDVELRCDPISGHTALYWYRQSLGQGLEFLIYFQGNSAPDKSGLPSDRFSAERTGGSVSTLTIQRTQQEDSAVYLCASSPGLSTDTQYFGPGTRLTVL.